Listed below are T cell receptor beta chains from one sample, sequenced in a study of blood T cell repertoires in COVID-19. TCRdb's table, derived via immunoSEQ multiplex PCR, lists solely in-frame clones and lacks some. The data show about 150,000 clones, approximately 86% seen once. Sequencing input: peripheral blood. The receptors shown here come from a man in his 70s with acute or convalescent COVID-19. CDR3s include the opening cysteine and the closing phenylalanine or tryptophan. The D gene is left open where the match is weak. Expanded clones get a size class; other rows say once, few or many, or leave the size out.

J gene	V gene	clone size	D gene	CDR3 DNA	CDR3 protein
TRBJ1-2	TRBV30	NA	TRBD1	TGTGCCTGGGGACGGGACAGGCCCTATGGCTACACCTTC	CAWGRDRPYGYTF
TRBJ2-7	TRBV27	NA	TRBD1	TGTGCCAGCAGTAACCGACAGGGGGTCAACGAGCAGTACTTC	CASSNRQGVNEQYF
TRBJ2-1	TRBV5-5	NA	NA	TGTGCCAGCAGCTTGTGGCAGGCAAGCTCCTACAATGAGCAGTTCTTC	CASSLWQASSYNEQFF
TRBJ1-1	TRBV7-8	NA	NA	TGTGCCAGCAGCTTAGAATGGGGCCGCGTAAACACTGAAGCTTTCTTT	CASSLEWGRVNTEAFF
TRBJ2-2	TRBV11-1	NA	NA	TGTGCCAGCAGCTTAGCCAGGGGCACCGGGGAGCTGTTTTTT	CASSLARGTGELFF
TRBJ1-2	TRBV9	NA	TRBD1	TGTGCCAGCAGCGAGGCCAGGACAGGAGGCTATGGCTACACCTTC	CASSEARTGGYGYTF
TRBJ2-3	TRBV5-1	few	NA	TGCGCCAGCAGCACCGGACTACTAGTCACAGATACGCAGTATTTT	CASSTGLLVTDTQYF
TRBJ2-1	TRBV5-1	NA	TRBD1	TGCGCCAGCAGCACGACAGGGGGCTTTGGCTACAATGAGCAGTTCTTC	CASSTTGGFGYNEQFF
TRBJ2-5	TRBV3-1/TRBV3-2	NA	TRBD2	TGTGCCAGCAGCACTGGACTAGCGGGAGGAGGGGCCGGGGAGACCCAGTACTTC	CASSTGLAGGGAGETQYF
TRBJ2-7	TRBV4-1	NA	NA	TGCGCCAGCAGCCATCCGACAGCCTACGAGCAGTACTTC	CASSHPTAYEQYF
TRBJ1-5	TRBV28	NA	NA	TGTGCCAGCAGACCAATGACAGGAGATGATGCTCCCCAGCATTTT	CASRPMTGDDAPQHF
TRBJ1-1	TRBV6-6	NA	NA	TGTGCCAGCAGTTATTCTTTCGGGGGACCTGAAGCTTTCTTT	CASSYSFGGPEAFF
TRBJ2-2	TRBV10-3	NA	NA	TGTGCCATCAGTGCGCCCAGGGGGGACACCGGGGAGCTGTTTTTT	CAISAPRGDTGELFF
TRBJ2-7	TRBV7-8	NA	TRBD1	TGTGCCAGCAGCTTCGACAGGGGGATACTCTACGAGCAGTACTTC	CASSFDRGILYEQYF
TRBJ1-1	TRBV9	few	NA	TGTGCCAGCGCCCCCCTAGCTTCGGTTATGAACACTGAAGCTTTCTTT	CASAPLASVMNTEAFF
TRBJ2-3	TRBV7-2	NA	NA	TGTGCCAGCAGCTTAGGGTCCGGTACGGGAGTCACAGATACGCAGTATTTT	CASSLGSGTGVTDTQYF
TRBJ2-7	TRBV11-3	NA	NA	TGTGCCAGCAGCCTGACAGCTAACTCCTACGAGCAGTACTTC	CASSLTANSYEQYF
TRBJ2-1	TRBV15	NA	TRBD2	TGTGCCACCCGCTGGGGACTAGCGGGGCAGGAGCAGTTCTTC	CATRWGLAGQEQFF
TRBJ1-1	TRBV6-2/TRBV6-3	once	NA	TGTGCCAGCAGTTACGGGCAGATGAACACTGAAGCTTTCTTT	CASSYGQMNTEAFF
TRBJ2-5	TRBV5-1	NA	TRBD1	TGCGCCAGCAGCCCTAGACAGGGGAGGGAGACCCAGTACTTC	CASSPRQGRETQYF
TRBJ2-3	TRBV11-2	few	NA	TGTGCCAGCAGCTTAGACAGGACAGATACGCAGTATTTT	CASSLDRTDTQYF
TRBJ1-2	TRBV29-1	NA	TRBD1	TGCAGCGTTGGTCGGGACAGCTATGGCTACACCTTC	CSVGRDSYGYTF
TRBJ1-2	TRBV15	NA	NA	TGTGCCACCAGCAGAGATCGAACAGGTGGCTACACCTTC	CATSRDRTGGYTF
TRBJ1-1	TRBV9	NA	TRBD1	TGTGCCAGCAGCAAGACAGGGTCTAACACTGAAGCTTTCTTT	CASSKTGSNTEAFF
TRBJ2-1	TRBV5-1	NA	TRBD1	TGCGCCAGCAGCTTGGAGGGACAGATAAACAATGAGCAGTTCTTC	CASSLEGQINNEQFF
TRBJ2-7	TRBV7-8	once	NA	TGTGCCAGCAGCTCCCTTACGGGGGACGGGGCCTACGAGCAGTACTTC	CASSSLTGDGAYEQYF
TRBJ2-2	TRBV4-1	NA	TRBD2	TGCGCCAGCAGCCGACTAGCGGGGAACACCGGGGAGCTGTTTTTT	CASSRLAGNTGELFF
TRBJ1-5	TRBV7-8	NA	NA	TGTGCCAGCAGCCATTGGCAGGGCAGTAGCAATCAGCCCCAGCATTTT	CASSHWQGSSNQPQHF
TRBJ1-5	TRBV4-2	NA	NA	TGTGCCAGCAGCCAAGATGGCGGAGGGAATCAGCCCCAGCATTTT	CASSQDGGGNQPQHF
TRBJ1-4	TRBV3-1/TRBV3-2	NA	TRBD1	TGTGCCAGCAGCGATCTTGCCGGGACAGGGAATGAAAAACTGTTTTTT	CASSDLAGTGNEKLFF
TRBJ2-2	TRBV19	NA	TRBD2	TGTGCCAGCGGGACTAGCGGGAACACCGGGGAGCTGTTTTTT	CASGTSGNTGELFF
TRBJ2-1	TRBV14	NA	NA	TGTGCCAGCAGCCAAGCAGGGTACAATGAGCAGTTCTTC	CASSQAGYNEQFF
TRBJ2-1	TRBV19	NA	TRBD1	TGTGCCAGTAGTATACACCGGACAGGCTACAATGAGCAGTTCTTC	CASSIHRTGYNEQFF
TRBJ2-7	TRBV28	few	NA	TGTGCCAGCAGTTTATTGGGCGGGGAGGGACACCGCTACGAGCAGTACTTC	CASSLLGGEGHRYEQYF
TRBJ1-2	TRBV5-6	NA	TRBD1	TGTGCCAGCAGCGTGGGACAGCTGGGCTACACCTTC	CASSVGQLGYTF